This T cell receptor beta chain was captured by sequencing in a study of blood T cell repertoires in COVID-19. Study summary: From the United States, Italy and Spain came samples of acute and convalescent COVID-19. T cells, B-cell-depleted T cells, or PBMCs supplied cDNA or gDNA.

The CDR3 extends over 12 amino acids. Germline-derived CDR1 and CDR2 are SQVTM and ANQGSEA. V lost 6 bases and J lost 0, with 9 bases in between. Original data processing: By means of reference gene primer amplification, nucleated cell counts were estimated. Method: immunoSEQ multiplex PCR; TCRdb's copy keeps in-frame clones and lacks some. The D gene and trimming were derived from the DNA, and the V and J assignments and clone size from that table. The data show some 150,000 clones, 75% to 85% seen once. The sequenced sample was peripheral blood. The rearrangement joins TRBV29-1 to TRBJ2-7; D remains unclear. This clonotype originated in a woman aged 45-65 years in a cohort sampled during active or convalescent COVID-19. The CDR3: CSVKSSSYEQYF. The CDR3 bases are TGCAGCGTAAAATCGAGCTCCTACGAGCAGTACTTC.